Listed here are 7 T cell receptor beta chains from one sample, sequenced in a study of identical twins. TCRdb analysed the 5' RACE reads with MiXCR anew, one entry per CDR3 protein. The sample shows under 400,000 distinct CDR3 sequences, roughly 9% of them seen only once. The sequenced sample consisted of naive T cells sorted from blood. These receptors were taken from a woman aged 50 to 60 in good health.

V usage is TRBV4-1 and J usage is TRBJ1-4, with D possibly matching TRBD1 (5 bases). This CDR3 is built from 14 residues. Germline CDR1 and CDR2: MGHRA and YSYEKL. Trimming took 2 bases from V and 6 from J, leaving 10 bases between them. CDR3 nucleotide sequence: TGCGCCAGCAGCCAACCCTGGGGGTATGAAAAACTGTTTTTT. Amino acid sequence: CASSQPWGYEKLFF.

The sample holds a few counts of this clonotype. The CDR3 sequence: CASRARLEGEQFF. CDR3 in DNA: TGTGCCAGCAGGGCAAGACTAGAGGGTGAGCAGTTCTTC. V and J are TRBV2 and TRBJ2-1, with D tentatively TRBD2 (6 bases). CDR3 length: 13 amino acids. V lost 6 bases, J lost 9 bases, and 15 bases lay in between. The germline CDR1 and CDR2 sequences are SNHLY and FYNNEI.

This clonotype showed up many times. The chain joins TRBV12-3 or TRBV12-4 to TRBJ1-4, with 9 bases lining up with TRBD1. Trimming cost V 3 bases and J 6 bases; bases outside gene matches: 2. CDR3 size: 14 residues. The DNA of the CDR3 is TGTGCCAGCAGTTTCGACAGGGGGTATGAAAAACTGTTTTTT. It encodes CASSFDRGYEKLFF.

This clonotype was recorded at least ten times. The chain uses TRBV12-3 or TRBV12-4 and TRBJ2-2; 9 bases line up with TRBD2. The CDR3 length is 16 residues. Unmatched junction bases numbered 10, after V lost 6 bases and J lost 5 bases. The CDR3 coding sequence is TGTGCCAGCAGACCCGTAGCGGGAGTAGGGACCGGGGAGCTGTTTTTT. Amino acid sequence: CASRPVAGVGTGELFF.

The chain employs TRBV20-1 and TRBJ2-5; TRBD1 agrees at 10 bases. Unmatched junction bases numbered 9, after V lost 0 bases and J lost 8 bases. Per germline, CDR1 DFQATT and CDR2 SNEGSKA (reference sequence). The CDR3 consists of 15 residues. This chain's CDR3 is CSARDPGQGTVTQYF. The DNA for the CDR3 is TGCAGTGCTAGAGATCCGGGACAGGGGACGGTAACCCAGTACTTC.

A few counts support this clonotype. This rearrangement joins TRBV12-3 or TRBV12-4 to TRBJ2-3, with D tentatively TRBD2 (6 bases). The V end lost 3 bases, the J end lost 4 bases, and 17 bases lay between the germline ends. The CDR3 totals 16 residues. DNA for the CDR3: TGTGCCAGCAGTTTTCGGGGGAAGTTGGGGGCAGATACGCAGTATTTT. Protein product: CASSFRGKLGADTQYF.

This clonotype was recorded at least ten times. V usage is TRBV12-3 or TRBV12-4 and J usage is TRBJ2-1, with 10 bases lining up with TRBD2. J lost 5 bases, V lost 4 bases, and 11 bases had no gene match. The CDR3 consists of 17 residues. CDR3 DNA: TGTGCCAGCAGTTCTCAAGGGGGTCTAGCGGGGGACAATGAGCAGTTCTTC. This gives the protein CASSSQGGLAGDNEQFF.